This T cell receptor (beta chain) emerged from a study of T cells in Graves' hyperthyroidism and ophthalmopathy. Template material for amplifying TCR beta CDR3 regions consisted of RNA transcripts. A set of HTBI primers served as the primers for a first-round RT-PCR of the TCR CDR3. From the multiplex PCR reads, TCRdb called clonotypes with MiXCR, one entry per CDR3 protein. The table records around 300,000 distinct CDR3 sequences, about 14% of them present only once. This CDR3 is 14 amino acids long. The V gene end was trimmed by 6 bases and the J gene end by 4 bases; junction bases not matched to a gene: 8. This clonotype was counted only a few times.

The TCR sequence derives from a woman aged 30 to 39 with Graves' hyperthyroidism. The chain combines TRBV12-3 or TRBV12-4 with TRBJ2-5; TRBD1 matches at 7 bases. The material sequenced was blood. The CDR3 DNA reads as TGTGCCAGCAGACCCGGACAGGAAGGAGAGACCCAGTACTTC. Translated, it gives CASRPGQEGETQYF.